Sequencing of this T cell receptor (beta chain) was carried out in a study of blood T cells in healthy people across ages. This CDR3 has 12 amino acids. The germline gives CDR1 LGHNT, CDR2 FRNRAP. In its sample, this clonotype was seen a few times. Next came a second PCR, run for 7 to 11 cycles, which used a sample-barcoded 5' primer along with a J-beta primer mix. Every single cDNA molecule received a tag from a template-switch adaptor with 12 random nucleotides. MiXCR was run by TCRdb on the 5' RACE reads, yielding one entry per CDR3 protein. Here the sample spans roughly 500,000 distinct CDR3 sequences, approximately 25% being singletons. Another study also made use of these data, one on T cells of mothers and their children.

This TCR came from a boy between 10 and 17 years old in good health. Sequencing was performed on blood. V gene TRBV12-5 combines with J gene TRBJ2-5; D is possibly TRBD2 (6 bases). The last part of the DNA fits TRBJ2-1 better; the J call may be wrong. The CDR3 loop reads CASGFWGDEQFF. In DNA, the CDR3 is TGTGCTAGTGGTTTTTGGGGGGATGAGCAGTTCTTC.